One and the same sample provided the 3 T cell receptor beta chains below, sequenced in a study of shared clonotypes between healthy human individuals. TCRdb's table, derived via immunoSEQ multiplex PCR, lists solely in-frame clones and lacks some. This table has around 350,000 clones, around 67% appearing once. The sequenced material came from memory CD4+ T cells sorted from blood. Noted subset: CD45RA-negative fraction. These receptors all stem from a man younger than 40 in good health.

J is TRBJ1-1 and V is TRBV10-3; TRBD1 matches at 7 bases. CDR3 size: 16 residues. V lost 10 bases, J lost 4 bases, and 18 bases stayed unmatched. Germline V gene sequence: CDR1 ENHRY, CDR2 SYGVKD. The CDR3 nucleotides are TGTGCCACCGACAGGGCGCCGGGAACTGGTGGCACTGAAGCTTTCTTT. Its protein product is CATDRAPGTGGTEAFF.

The chain combines TRBV28 with TRBJ2-1, with D possibly being TRBD1 (5 bases). Trimming took off 8 bases at V and 3 bases at J, with 11 bases between the two ends. Germline CDR1 and CDR2: MDHEN and SYDVKM. This CDR3 contains 13 residues. For the CDR3, the DNA is TGTGCCAGCGGGAAGGGGAACTACAATGAGCAGTTCTTC. Translated, it gives CASGKGNYNEQFF.

The chain links TRBV5-1 to TRBJ2-5; 8 nucleotides line up with TRBD1. CDR3 length equals 15 residues. V was clipped by 0 bases and J by 4 bases; unmatched bases: 5. Germline V lookup: CDR1 SGHRS, CDR2 YFSETQ. The CDR3 sequence is CASSLGQGPIETQYF. In DNA, the CDR3 is TGCGCCAGCAGCTTGGGACAGGGGCCTATAGAGACCCAGTACTTC.